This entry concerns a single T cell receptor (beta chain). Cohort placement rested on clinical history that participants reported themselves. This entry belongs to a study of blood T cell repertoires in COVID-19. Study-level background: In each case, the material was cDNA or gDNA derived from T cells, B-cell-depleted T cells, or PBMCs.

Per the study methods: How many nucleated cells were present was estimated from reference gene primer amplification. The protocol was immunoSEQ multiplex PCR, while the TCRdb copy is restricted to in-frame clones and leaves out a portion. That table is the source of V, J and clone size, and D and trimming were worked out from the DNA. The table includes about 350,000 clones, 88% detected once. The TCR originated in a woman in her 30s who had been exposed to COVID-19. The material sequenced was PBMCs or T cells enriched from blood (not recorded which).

Here the CDR3 DNA reads TGTGCCAGCAGTCCCGGAGCCCACTACGAGCAGTACTTC. Translating gives CASSPGAHYEQYF. J is TRBJ2-7 and V is TRBV12-3 or TRBV12-4, with D unclear. Trimming took off 5 bases at V and 3 bases at J, with 11 bases between the two ends. The CDR3 spans 13 residues.